A single sample gave rise to the 15 T cell receptor beta chains below, sequenced in a study of T-cell memory formation after mild COVID-19. TCRdb redid the calling of the 5' RACE reads with MiXCR, one entry per CDR3 protein. The table shows about 430,000 distinct CDR3 sequences, with 20% to 25% occurring only once. The sample taken for sequencing was PBMCs or a T cell subset sorted from them (not recorded which). Receptor source: an adult woman who had mild COVID-19 (a few samples of this study predate the infection). Cell type and time point are not known.

A few counts support this clonotype. V and J are TRBV7-2 and TRBJ2-7, with D unresolved. The CDR3 is made up of 15 amino acids. Trimming left V 5 bases short and J 2 bases short, with 16 bases between. Per germline, CDR1 SGHTA and CDR2 FQGNSA. The CDR3 protein is CASSPAFAGAYEQYF. The CDR3 DNA sequence: TGTGCCAGCAGCCCGGCGTTCGCTGGAGCCTACGAGCAGTACTTC. Full variable domain (missing parts from reference TRBV7-2 and TRBJ2-7): GAGVSQSPSNKVTEKGKDVELRCDPISGHTALYWYRQSLGQGLEFLIYFQGNSAPDKSGLPSDRFSAERTGGSVSTLTIQRTQQEDSAVYLCASSPAFAGAYEQYFGPGTRLTVT.

The chain joins TRBV30 to TRBJ2-2, with D unclear. Between the trimmed V and J ends, which lost 4 bases and 5 bases, there was a span of 11 bases. Germline loops: CDR1 GTSNPN, CDR2 SVGIG (reference sequence). This CDR3 contains 13 residues. The CDR3 DNA follows: TGTGCCTGGAAGGTGTACTCGACCGGGGAGCTGTTTTTT. Translated: CAWKVYSTGELFF.

The chain recombines TRBV5-6 with TRBJ1-2; D perhaps matches TRBD1 (5 bases). Germline V gives CDR1 SGHDT, CDR2 YYEEEE. V was trimmed by 4 bases and J by 6 bases, leaving 19 bases between them. The CDR3 spans 15 residues. The CDR3, as DNA: TGTGCCAGCAGCCGGACACCAGTGGGCCTGAATGGCTACACCTTC. It is translated as CASSRTPVGLNGYTF.

V gene TRBV24-1 combines with J gene TRBJ2-3; D is perhaps TRBD1 or TRBD2 (6 bases each). V was clipped by 6 bases and J by 0 bases, with 12 bases between them. There are 15 residues in the CDR3. Per the germline V gene, CDR1 is KGHDR and CDR2 is SFDVKD. CDR3 DNA sequence: TGTGCCACCAGTCGCACGGGGGCCAGCACAGATACGCAGTATTTT. Amino acid sequence: CATSRTGASTDTQYF.

A single count supports this clonotype. This chain connects TRBV4-1 to TRBJ2-1, with D tentatively TRBD1 or TRBD2 (6 bases each). Trimming removed 3 bases at V and 8 bases at J, with 17 bases between. Germline loops: CDR1 MGHRA, CDR2 YSYEKL. The CDR3 sequence is 15 residues long. The CDR3 spells CASSHPPGGVDEQFF. Here the CDR3 DNA reads TGCGCCAGCAGCCATCCACCCGGGGGCGTCGATGAGCAGTTCTTC.

V and J are TRBV20-1 and TRBJ2-5, with TRBD2 identical over 7 bases. J lost 8 bases, V lost 8 bases, and 20 bases had no gene match. There are 15 residues in the CDR3. Germline CDR1 is DFQATT and CDR2 is SNEGSKA (reference sequence). CDR3 sequence: CSLTIGRLGERTQYF. Written as DNA, the CDR3 is TGCAGTCTCACCATCGGGAGGCTAGGGGAGCGAACCCAGTACTTC.

This chain connects TRBV27 to TRBJ2-3; TRBD2 matches at 14 bases. Unmatched junction bases numbered 16, after V lost 5 bases and J lost 3 bases. Germline V CDR1 and CDR2: MNHEY, SMNVEV (reference sequence). This CDR3 is built from 20 residues. The CDR3 sequence is CASSPAGTSGGPLGTDTQYF. CDR3 DNA sequence: TGTGCCAGCAGTCCCGCCGGGACTAGCGGGGGTCCTCTAGGGACAGATACGCAGTATTTT.

This clonotype was observed a handful of times. The chain recombines TRBV27 with TRBJ1-2, with TRBD1 matching 9 bases. Looked up from germline, CDR1 is MNHEY and CDR2 is SMNVEV (reference sequence). Germline trimming cut 5 bases from V and 7 bases from J; bases unmatched to any gene: 8. The CDR3 is 14 residues long. CDR3 coding DNA: TGTGCCAGCAGTCAAGGGACAGGGTTTGGTGGCTACACCTTC. Its translation: CASSQGTGFGGYTF.

The chain has TRBV6-1 and TRBJ2-3; D is possibly TRBD1 (5 bases). Germline CDR1 is MNHNS and CDR2 is SASEGT. This CDR3 contains 15 residues. Trimming removed 6 bases at V and 1 base at J, with 14 bases between. CDR3 DNA sequence: TGTGCCAGCAGCATAACCTTGACAGGCACAGATACGCAGTATTTT. Its protein product is CASSITLTGTDTQYF.

The V gene is TRBV29-1, the J gene TRBJ1-2; unclear D gene. The CDR3 sequence is 11 residues long. Germline V gene data show CDR1 as SQVTM and CDR2 as ANQGSEA. Deletions cut 5 bases from V and 8 bases from J, with 12 bases between. In nucleotides, the CDR3 is TGCAGCGTTAAGAAGGCGGACGGCTACACCTTC. It yields the protein CSVKKADGYTF.

In this sample, this clonotype turned up a few times. The rearrangement links TRBV29-1 to TRBJ1-1; unclear D gene. The CDR3 extends over 11 amino acids. V lost 5 bases, J lost 2 bases, and 6 bases lay in between. Germline-derived CDR1 and CDR2 are SQVTM and ANQGSEA. The DNA of the CDR3 is TGCAGCGTTTCAGGAAACACTGAAGCTTTCTTT. Residues: CSVSGNTEAFF. Full variable domain (outside the CDR3, taken from reference TRBV29-1 and TRBJ1-1): SAVISQKPSRDICQRGTSLTIQCQVDSQVTMMFWYRQQPGQSLTLIATANQGSEATYESGFVIDKFPISRPNLTFSTLTVSNMSPEDSSIYLCSVSGNTEAFFGQGTRLTVV.

The rearrangement joins TRBV5-1 to TRBJ1-4; the D is unclear. CDR1 is SGHRS and CDR2 is YFSETQ in the germline V gene. With 3 bases removed from V and 0 bases from J, the gap between germline ends came to 12 bases. The CDR3 runs 16 residues. The CDR3 loop is CASSYLAETTNEKLFF. Here the CDR3 DNA reads TGCGCCAGCAGCTACCTCGCGGAGACAACTAATGAAAAACTGTTTTTT.

This clonotype was counted only a few times. The DNA for the CDR3 is TGTGCCAGCAGTTACCAGGCCTTTGACTATAGCTCCTACAATGAGCAGTTCTTC. Translated, it gives CASSYQAFDYSSYNEQFF. The chain carries TRBV6-6 and TRBJ2-1, with D perhaps matching TRBD2 (5 bases). Trimming removed 2 bases from V and 0 bases from J, with 17 bases in between. Germline CDR1 is MNHNY and CDR2 is SVGAGI (reference sequence). This CDR3 comprises 18 residues.

The chain is built from TRBV7-2 and TRBJ2-1, with 10 bases aligning to TRBD2. CDR3 length: 17 amino acids. V shed 5 bases, J shed 1 base, and the junction held 8 bases outside the gene matches. CDR1 and CDR2 (germline): SGHTA, FQGNSA. In nucleotides, the CDR3 is TGTGCCAGCAGCCAATGGACTAGCGGTGGATCCTACAATGAGCAGTTCTTC. This encodes CASSQWTSGGSYNEQFF.

The chain has TRBV19 and TRBJ2-5, with D perhaps assigned TRBD1 or TRBD2 (5 bases each). There are 13 residues in the CDR3. Per the germline V gene, CDR1 is LNHDA and CDR2 is SQIVND (reference sequence). Trimming shortened V by 4 bases and J by 5 bases, and 11 bases separated the two germline ends. The CDR3: CASSNRRWETQYF. CDR3 sequence (DNA): TGTGCCAGTAGTAACAGGAGGTGGGAGACCCAGTACTTC.